The source of this T cell receptor beta chain is a study of cytomegalovirus exposure and HLA in healthy donors. Study results and caveats: Most of the CMV-associated TCR beta chains (in a later analysis) appeared to be HLA-restricted. In a later analysis, TCR association rates varied by HLA locus: DRB1 most, HLA-C fewest.

The CDR3 covers 15 residues. Germline CDR1 SGHRS, CDR2 YFSETQ. The V and J ends lost 4 bases and 7 bases respectively, with 21 bases between them. The PCR made use of 60 Vbeta and 13 Jbeta primers. Sequencing used immunoSEQ multiplex PCR; TCRdb keeps in-frame clones, though not all of them. This sample has about 63,000 clones, with around 75% found just once. As concerns this clone: Its antigen is unidentified.

This TCR derives from a woman in her forties in good health and CMV-seropositive. What was sequenced was PBMCs. The chain carries TRBV5-1 and TRBJ2-7, with D perhaps matching TRBD2 (7 bases). CDR3 in DNA: TGCGCCAGCAGCCCGACGGGGGGCGGGATTTGGGAGCAGTACTTC. Its translation: CASSPTGGGIWEQYF.